A selection of T cell receptor beta chains follows, all from one sample in a study of blood T cell repertoires in COVID-19. Only in-frame clones appear in the TCRdb table, and some are missing; sequencing was by immunoSEQ multiplex PCR. The sample has roughly 100,000 clones, approximately 82% seen once. The sequencing sample was made of peripheral blood. These receptors all come from a woman older than 75 with acute or convalescent COVID-19. Both conserved end residues are trimmed from each CDR3. The order of the fields is V gene, J gene, D gene, CDR3 protein. D genes are given only for firm matches.

>TRBV7-2|TRBJ2-3|NA
ASSSFTDTQY
>TRBV19|TRBJ1-1|NA
ASRDRGGENTEAF
>TRBV7-9|TRBJ2-2|NA
ASSLRWGSENTGELF
>TRBV24-1|TRBJ2-3|TRBD1
ATSDLGGTGADTQY
>TRBV10-3|TRBJ1-1|NA
AISESRDVRTEAF
>TRBV7-7|TRBJ1-5|NA
ASIGLGPSPNYSNQPQH
>TRBV19|TRBJ2-4|TRBD1
ASSVFSTGELLAKNIQY
>TRBV5-1|TRBJ2-4|NA
ASSLVGVAKNIQY
>TRBV7-2|TRBJ2-7|TRBD2
ASSFSGSGGRYEQY
>TRBV12-3/TRBV12-4|TRBJ2-2|TRBD1
ASRGTATGELF
>TRBV2|TRBJ1-2|NA
ASSEADLEGYT
>TRBV6-2/TRBV6-3|TRBJ2-3|TRBD2
ASSSTSGRAKDTQY
>TRBV20-1|TRBJ1-5|TRBD1
SASRQGLIGPQH
>TRBV20-1|TRBJ2-1|TRBD2
SASLAGGSEQF
>TRBV5-1|TRBJ1-5|NA
ASSPQGDQPQH
>TRBV18|TRBJ1-1|NA
ASSPGGIMNTEAF
>TRBV6-5|TRBJ2-1|NA
ASSSGPYNEQF
>TRBV28|TRBJ2-2|NA
ATVGGRWLTGELF
>TRBV18|TRBJ2-2|NA
ASSPTSGSTGELF
>TRBV7-9|TRBJ2-3|NA
ASSLSGGDTQY
>TRBV7-9|TRBJ2-7|TRBD2
ASSWTSGSEQY
>TRBV7-9|TRBJ1-2|NA
ASSLLRGANYGYT
>TRBV25-1|TRBJ2-2|NA
ASQKLYTGELF
>TRBV6-1|TRBJ2-5|TRBD2
ASSVGTSGRGRETQY
>TRBV28|TRBJ2-5|NA
ASSTYLRTQY
>TRBV7-2|TRBJ2-1|NA
ASSSPRRGYNEQF
>TRBV6-2/TRBV6-3|TRBJ1-1|TRBD1
ASSFPGQGYDTEAF
>TRBV10-2|TRBJ2-3|TRBD1
ASSPDRGQGDTQY
>TRBV9|TRBJ2-1|NA
ASSPRAYNEQF
>TRBV28|TRBJ1-3|NA
ASMNRETNTIY
>TRBV7-8|TRBJ1-1|NA
ASSPQAMNTEAF
>TRBV3-1/TRBV3-2|TRBJ1-1|TRBD1
ASSQVTGVGEAF
>TRBV27|TRBJ1-5|NA
ASSRVSQFMLVGGGNQPQH
>TRBV11-3|TRBJ1-1|NA
ASSLLGARNTEAF
>TRBV7-2|TRBJ2-7|TRBD2
ASSTRLAGVEQY
>TRBV5-6|TRBJ1-2|NA
ASSLTGLSGYT
>TRBV19|TRBJ2-7|NA
ASSPTGTLPSEQY
>TRBV11-3|TRBJ2-5|TRBD1
ASSSYRGEGQETQY
>TRBV28|TRBJ1-1|NA
ASSFSSGLRVNTEAF
>TRBV28|TRBJ2-5|NA
ASRTFKEY
>TRBV7-7|TRBJ2-5|NA
ASRPGLAIGETQY
>TRBV7-2|TRBJ1-3|NA
ASSPWSGAGNTIY
>TRBV19|TRBJ1-5|TRBD1
ASSSGQWRVPQH
>TRBV11-2|TRBJ1-1|NA
ASSLERLGAAEAF
>TRBV6-1|TRBJ1-1|NA
ASSEWIGGTEAF
>TRBV19|TRBJ2-1|NA
ASSIVPNEQF
>TRBV7-8|TRBJ2-1|TRBD1
ASSIRQGTYNEQF
>TRBV5-1|TRBJ2-1|TRBD2
ASSTIAGGYNEQF
>TRBV5-8|TRBJ2-1|NA
ASSSGLNSYNEQF
>TRBV2|TRBJ1-1|NA
ASSREGLAEAF